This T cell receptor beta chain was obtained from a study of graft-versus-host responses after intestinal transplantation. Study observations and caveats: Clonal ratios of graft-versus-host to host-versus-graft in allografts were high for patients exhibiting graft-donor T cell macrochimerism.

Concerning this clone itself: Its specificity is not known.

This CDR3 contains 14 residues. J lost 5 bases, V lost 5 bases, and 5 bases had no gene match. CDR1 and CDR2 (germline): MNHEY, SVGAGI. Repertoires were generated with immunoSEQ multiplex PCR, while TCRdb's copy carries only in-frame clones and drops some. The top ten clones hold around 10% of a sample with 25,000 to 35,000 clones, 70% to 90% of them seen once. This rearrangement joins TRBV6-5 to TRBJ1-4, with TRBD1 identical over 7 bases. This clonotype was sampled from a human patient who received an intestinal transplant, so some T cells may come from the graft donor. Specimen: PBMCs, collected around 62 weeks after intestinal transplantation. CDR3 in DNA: TGTGCCAGCAGTATCCAGGGGGAAAATGAAAAACTGTTTTTT. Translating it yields CASSIQGENEKLFF.